The clone carrying this T cell receptor (beta chain) was seen a handful of times. Its antigen remains unknown. This entry belongs to a study of T cell repertoires in ileal Crohn's disease. Study results and limitations: Compared with CD4 T cells, sorted CD8 cells carried more expanded clones. Active smokers at surgery had more clonal expansions than non-smokers.

This sample's time point: proximal margin of the surgical specimen (macroscopically non-inflamed). Sequenced by immunoSEQ multiplex PCR; TCRdb stores in-frame clones only, minus some. The sample contains around 7,300 clones, 72% of which appear only once. This TCR derives from an adult with Crohn's disease. The sequenced material came from ileal tissue.

The CDR3 sequence is CASSRNYEQYF. Here the CDR3 DNA reads TGTGCCAGCAGTCGGAACTACGAGCAGTACTTC. V usage is TRBV6-8 and J usage is TRBJ2-7; D unclear. CDR1 and CDR2 (germline): MNHGY, SAAAGT. V was pared by 5 bases and J by 3 bases, with 5 bases between. This CDR3 region has 11 residues.